The following is a TCR beta chain sequence with its context. Its specificity is unknown. These data belong to a study of identical twins. TCRdb recomputed calls from the 5' RACE reads with MiXCR, one row per CDR3 protein. The top ten hold roughly 0.97% of the sample, which has about 660,000 distinct CDR3 sequences, more than 6.5% seen once. V gave up 2 bases and J gave up 6 bases, with 14 bases separating them. The CDR3 runs to 15 residues. Germline CDR1 and CDR2: MRHNA and SNTAGT. Study conclusions and caveats: Instead of following the same donors, the conclusions were based on cross-sectional statistical analysis.

This same sample was also taken into another study, of yellow fever vaccine responses in identical twins.

This chain links TRBV6-4 with TRBJ2-1; a possible D gene is TRBD2 (7 bases). The sequenced material came from PBMCs. The TCR comes from a woman aged 18 to 35 in good health. The CDR3 region is CASSDGSGDTNEQFF. The CDR3 DNA is TGTGCCAGCAGTGACGGAAGCGGGGACACCAATGAGCAGTTCTTC.